This T cell receptor beta chain was sequenced for a study of T-cell reconstitution after alpha-beta-depleted transplantation in children. Unique molecular identifiers were used in preparing the TCRbeta library. MiXCR, run by TCRdb on the PCR reads, gives a single entry per CDR3 protein. The repertoire has approximately 100,000 distinct CDR3 sequences, approximately 12% of them found once; the top ten carry about 15%. The germline gives CDR1 ENHRY, CDR2 SYGVKD. V lost 6 bases, J lost 0 bases, and 12 bases lay in between. The CDR3 has 16 amino acids. This clonotype has more than one count but fewer than ten.

This chain connects TRBV10-3 to TRBJ2-6; possibly TRBD1 for D (6 bases). Sample: PBMCs from the stem cell graft donor, taken from the stem cell graft. The receptor's source is a human donor who donated a stem cell graft to a child with inherited bone marrow failure. CDR3 sequence (DNA): TGTGCCATCAGAATTACAGGGAGCTCTGGGGCCAACGTCCTGACTTTC. Protein product: CAIRITGSSGANVLTF.